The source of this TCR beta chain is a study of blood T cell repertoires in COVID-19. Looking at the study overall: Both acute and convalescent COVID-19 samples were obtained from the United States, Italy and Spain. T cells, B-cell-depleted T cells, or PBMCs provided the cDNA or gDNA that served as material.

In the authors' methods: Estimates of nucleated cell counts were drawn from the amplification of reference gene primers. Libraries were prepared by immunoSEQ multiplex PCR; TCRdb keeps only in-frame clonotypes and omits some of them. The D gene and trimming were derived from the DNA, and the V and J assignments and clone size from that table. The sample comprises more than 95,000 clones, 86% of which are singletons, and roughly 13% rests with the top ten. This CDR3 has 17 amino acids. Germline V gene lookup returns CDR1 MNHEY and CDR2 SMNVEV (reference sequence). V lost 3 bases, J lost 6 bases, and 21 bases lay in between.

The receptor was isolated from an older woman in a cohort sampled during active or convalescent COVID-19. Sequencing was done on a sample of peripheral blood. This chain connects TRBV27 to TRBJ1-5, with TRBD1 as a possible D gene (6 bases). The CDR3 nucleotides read TGTGCCAGCAGTTTGACCTCCGGGACACTCCTGGGTCAGCCCCAGCATTTT. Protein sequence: CASSLTSGTLLGQPQHF.